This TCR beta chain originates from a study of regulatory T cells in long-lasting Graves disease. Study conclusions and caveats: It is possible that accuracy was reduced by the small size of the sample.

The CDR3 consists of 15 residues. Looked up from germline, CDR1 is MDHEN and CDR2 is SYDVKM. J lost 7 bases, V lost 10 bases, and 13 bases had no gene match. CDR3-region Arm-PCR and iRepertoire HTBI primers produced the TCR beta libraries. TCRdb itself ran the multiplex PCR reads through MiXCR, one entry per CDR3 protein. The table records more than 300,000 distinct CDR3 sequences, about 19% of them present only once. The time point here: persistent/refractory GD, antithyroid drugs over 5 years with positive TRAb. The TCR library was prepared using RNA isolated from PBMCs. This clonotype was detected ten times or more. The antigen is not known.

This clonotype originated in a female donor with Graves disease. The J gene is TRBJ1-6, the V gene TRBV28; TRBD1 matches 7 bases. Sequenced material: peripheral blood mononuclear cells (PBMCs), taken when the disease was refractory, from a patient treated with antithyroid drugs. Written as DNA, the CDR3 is TGTGCCACATCTACAGGGGAGTCTCGGAATTCACCCCTCCACTTT. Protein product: CATSTGESRNSPLHF.